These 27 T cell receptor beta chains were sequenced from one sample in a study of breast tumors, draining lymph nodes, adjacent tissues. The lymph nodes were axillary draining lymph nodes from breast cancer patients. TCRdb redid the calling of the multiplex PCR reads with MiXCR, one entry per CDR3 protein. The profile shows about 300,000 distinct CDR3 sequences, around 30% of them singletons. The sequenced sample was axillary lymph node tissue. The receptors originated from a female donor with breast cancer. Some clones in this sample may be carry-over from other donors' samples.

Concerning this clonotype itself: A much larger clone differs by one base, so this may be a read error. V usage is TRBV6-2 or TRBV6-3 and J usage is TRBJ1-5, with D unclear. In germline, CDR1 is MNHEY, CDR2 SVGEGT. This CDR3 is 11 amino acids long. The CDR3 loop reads CAGSNNQPQHF. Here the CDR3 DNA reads TGTGCCGGCAGCAACAATCAGCCCCAGCATTTT.

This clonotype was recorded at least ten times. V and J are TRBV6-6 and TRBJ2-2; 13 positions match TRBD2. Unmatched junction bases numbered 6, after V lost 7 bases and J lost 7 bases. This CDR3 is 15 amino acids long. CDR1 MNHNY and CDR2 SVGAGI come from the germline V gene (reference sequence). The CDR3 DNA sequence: TGTGCCAGCACTAGGACTAGCGGGAGTGGCGGGGAGCTGTTTTTT. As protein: CASTRTSGSGGELFF.

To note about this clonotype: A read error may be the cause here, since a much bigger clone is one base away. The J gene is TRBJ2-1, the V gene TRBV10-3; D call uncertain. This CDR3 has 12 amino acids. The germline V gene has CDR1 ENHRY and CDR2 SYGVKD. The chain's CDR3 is CAINESGHEQSF. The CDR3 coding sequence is TGTGCCATCAATGAGTCAGGTCATGAGCAGTCCTTC.

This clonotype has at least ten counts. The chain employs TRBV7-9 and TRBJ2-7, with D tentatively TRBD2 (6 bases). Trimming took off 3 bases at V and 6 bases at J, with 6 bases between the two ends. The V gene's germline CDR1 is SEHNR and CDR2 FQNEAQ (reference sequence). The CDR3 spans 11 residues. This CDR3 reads CASSLTSEQYF. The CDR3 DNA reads TGTGCCAGCAGCTTGACTAGCGAGCAGTACTTC.

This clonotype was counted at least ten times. For the CDR3, the DNA is TGTGCCAGCAGCTCTAGGGGCCGTTCTGACTATGGCTACACCTTC. Amino acid sequence: CASSSRGRSDYGYTF. The chain has TRBV7-2 and TRBJ1-2, with D possibly being TRBD1 (5 bases). The germline gives CDR1 SGHTA, CDR2 FQGNSA. The CDR3 is 15 amino acids. Deletions cut 4 bases from V and 3 bases from J, with 15 bases between.

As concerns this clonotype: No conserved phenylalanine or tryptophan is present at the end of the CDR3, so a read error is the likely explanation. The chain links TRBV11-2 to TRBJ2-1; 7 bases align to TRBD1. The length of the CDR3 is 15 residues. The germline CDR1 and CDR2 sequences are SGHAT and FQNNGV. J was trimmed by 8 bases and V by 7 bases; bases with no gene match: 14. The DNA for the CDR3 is TGTGCCAGCACGGAAGGGGGCCCCGGGTCGTATGAGCAGTTCTCC. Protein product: CASTEGGPGSYEQFS.

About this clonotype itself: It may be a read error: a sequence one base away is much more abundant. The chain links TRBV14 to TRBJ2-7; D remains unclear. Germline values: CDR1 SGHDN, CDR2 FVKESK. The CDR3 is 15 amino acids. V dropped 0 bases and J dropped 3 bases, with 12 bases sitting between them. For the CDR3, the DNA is TGTGCCAGCAGCCAAGATAGGGTCGGCCTCTACGAGCAGTACTTC. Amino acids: CASSQDRVGLYEQYF.

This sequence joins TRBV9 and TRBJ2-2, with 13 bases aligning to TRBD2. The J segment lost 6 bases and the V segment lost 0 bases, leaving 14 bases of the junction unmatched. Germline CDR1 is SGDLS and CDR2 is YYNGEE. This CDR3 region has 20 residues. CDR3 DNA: TGTGCCAGCAGCGTAGCTACGGGACTAGCGGGGCTCTCGAGGCCCGGGGAGCTGTTTTTT. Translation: CASSVATGLAGLSRPGELFF.

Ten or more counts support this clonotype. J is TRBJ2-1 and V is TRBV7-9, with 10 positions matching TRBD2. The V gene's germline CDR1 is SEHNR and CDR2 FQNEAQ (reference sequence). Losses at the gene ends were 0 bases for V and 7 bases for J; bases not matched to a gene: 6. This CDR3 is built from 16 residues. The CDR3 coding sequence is TGTGCCAGCAGCTTAGCGCCTAGCGGGAGTAGAAATGAGCAGTTCTTC. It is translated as CASSLAPSGSRNEQFF.

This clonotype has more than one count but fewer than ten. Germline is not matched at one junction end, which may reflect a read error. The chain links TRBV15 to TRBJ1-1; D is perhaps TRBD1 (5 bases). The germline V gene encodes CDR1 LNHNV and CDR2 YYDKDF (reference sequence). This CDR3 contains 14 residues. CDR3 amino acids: CATSRVLSDTETFF. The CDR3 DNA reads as TGTGCCACCAGCAGAGTGCTATCGGACACTGAAACTTTCTTT.

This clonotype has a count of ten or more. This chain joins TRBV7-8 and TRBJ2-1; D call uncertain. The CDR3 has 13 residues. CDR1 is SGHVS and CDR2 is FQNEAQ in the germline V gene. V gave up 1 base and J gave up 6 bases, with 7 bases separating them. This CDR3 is CASSLEVANEQFF. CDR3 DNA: TGTGCCAGCAGCTTAGAAGTCGCCAATGAGCAGTTCTTC.

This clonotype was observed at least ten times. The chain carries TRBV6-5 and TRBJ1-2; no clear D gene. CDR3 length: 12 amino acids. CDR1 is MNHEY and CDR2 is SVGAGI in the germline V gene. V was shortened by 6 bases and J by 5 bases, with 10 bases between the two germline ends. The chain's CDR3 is CASRPGGYGYTF. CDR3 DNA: TGTGCCAGCAGGCCCGGCGGGTATGGCTACACCTTC.

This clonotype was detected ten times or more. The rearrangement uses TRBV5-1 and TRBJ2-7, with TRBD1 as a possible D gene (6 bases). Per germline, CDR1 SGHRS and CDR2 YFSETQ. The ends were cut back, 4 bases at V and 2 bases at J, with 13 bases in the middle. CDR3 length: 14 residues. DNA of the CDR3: TGCGCCAGCAGCGCCCGGACAGCGACCTACGAGCAGTACTTC. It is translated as CASSARTATYEQYF.

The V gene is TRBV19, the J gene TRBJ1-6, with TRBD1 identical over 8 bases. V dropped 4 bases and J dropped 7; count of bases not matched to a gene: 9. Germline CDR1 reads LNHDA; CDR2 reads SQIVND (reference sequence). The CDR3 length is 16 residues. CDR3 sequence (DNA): TGTGCCAGTAGTAGGGGCAGGGGGCGTCCGAATTCACCCCTCCACTTT. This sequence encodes CASSRGRGRPNSPLHF.

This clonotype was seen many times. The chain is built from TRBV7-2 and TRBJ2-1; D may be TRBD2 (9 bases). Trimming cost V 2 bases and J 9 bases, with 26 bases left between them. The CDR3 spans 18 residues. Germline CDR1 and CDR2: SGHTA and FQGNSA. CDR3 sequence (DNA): TGTGCCAGCAGCTTAAGGGTCGGGGCGGCTAGCGGGACAGGTGAGCAGTTCTTC. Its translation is CASSLRVGAASGTGEQFF.

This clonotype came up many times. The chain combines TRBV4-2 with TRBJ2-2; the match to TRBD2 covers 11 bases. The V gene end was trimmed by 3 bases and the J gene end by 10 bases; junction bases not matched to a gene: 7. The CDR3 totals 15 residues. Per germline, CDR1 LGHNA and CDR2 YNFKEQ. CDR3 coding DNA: TGTGCCAGCAGCCAGCTTACTAGCGGGAGTGCGGAGCTGTTTTTT. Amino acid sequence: CASSQLTSGSAELFF.

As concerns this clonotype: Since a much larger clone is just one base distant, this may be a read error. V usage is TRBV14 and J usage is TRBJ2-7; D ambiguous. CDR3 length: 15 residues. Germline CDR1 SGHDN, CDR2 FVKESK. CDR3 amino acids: CVSSQDWVGLYEQYF. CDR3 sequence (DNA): TGTGTCAGCAGCCAAGATTGGGTCGGCCTCTACGAGCAGTACTTC. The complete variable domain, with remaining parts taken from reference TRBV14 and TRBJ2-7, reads EAGVTQFPSHSVIEKGQTVTLRCDPISGHDNLYWYRRVMGKEIKFLLHFVKESKQDESGMPNNRFLAERTGGTYSTLKVQPAELEDSGVYFCVSSQDWVGLYEQYFGPGTRLTVT.

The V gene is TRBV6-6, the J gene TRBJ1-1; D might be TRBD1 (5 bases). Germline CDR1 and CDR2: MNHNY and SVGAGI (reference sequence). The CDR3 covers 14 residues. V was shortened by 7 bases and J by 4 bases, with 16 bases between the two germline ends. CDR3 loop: CASKQGRTITEAFF. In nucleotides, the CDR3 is TGTGCCAGCAAGCAGGGACGAACAATCACTGAAGCTTTCTTT.

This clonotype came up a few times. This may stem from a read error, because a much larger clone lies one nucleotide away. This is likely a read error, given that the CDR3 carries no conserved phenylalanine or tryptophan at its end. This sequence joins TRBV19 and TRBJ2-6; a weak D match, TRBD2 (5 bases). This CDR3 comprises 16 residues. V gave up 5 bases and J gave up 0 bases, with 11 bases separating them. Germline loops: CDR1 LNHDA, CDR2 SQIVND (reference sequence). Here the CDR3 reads CASSLGGLSGANVLTS. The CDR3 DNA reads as TGTGCCAGTAGTCTAGGAGGACTCTCTGGGGCCAACGTCCTGACTTCC.

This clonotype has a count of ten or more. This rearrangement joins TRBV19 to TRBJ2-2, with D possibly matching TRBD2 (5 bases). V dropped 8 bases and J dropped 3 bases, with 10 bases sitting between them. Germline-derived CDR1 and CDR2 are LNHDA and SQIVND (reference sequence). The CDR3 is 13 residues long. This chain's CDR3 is CASLRGYTGELFF. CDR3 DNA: TGTGCCAGTCTCCGGGGTTACACCGGGGAGCTGTTTTTT.

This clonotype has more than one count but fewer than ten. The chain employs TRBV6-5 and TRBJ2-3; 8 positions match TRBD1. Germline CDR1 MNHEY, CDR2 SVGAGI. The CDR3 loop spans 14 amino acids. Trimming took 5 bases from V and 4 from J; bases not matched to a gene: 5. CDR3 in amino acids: CASSRQGLADTQYF. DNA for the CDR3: TGTGCCAGCAGTAGACAGGGGTTGGCAGATACGCAGTATTTT.

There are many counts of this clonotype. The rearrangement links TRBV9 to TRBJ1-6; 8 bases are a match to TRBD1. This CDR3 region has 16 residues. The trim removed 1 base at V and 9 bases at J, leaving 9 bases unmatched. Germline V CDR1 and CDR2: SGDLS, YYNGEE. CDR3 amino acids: CASSVSDRAWISPLHF. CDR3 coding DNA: TGTGCCAGCAGCGTATCGGACAGGGCTTGGATTTCACCCCTCCACTTT.

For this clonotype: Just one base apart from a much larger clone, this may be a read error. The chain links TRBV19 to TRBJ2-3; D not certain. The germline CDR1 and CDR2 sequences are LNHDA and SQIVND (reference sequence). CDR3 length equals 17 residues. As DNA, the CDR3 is TGTGTCAGTAGTATAGATCATAGACTGATCTACACAGATACGCAGTATTTT. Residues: CVSSIDHRLIYTDTQYF.

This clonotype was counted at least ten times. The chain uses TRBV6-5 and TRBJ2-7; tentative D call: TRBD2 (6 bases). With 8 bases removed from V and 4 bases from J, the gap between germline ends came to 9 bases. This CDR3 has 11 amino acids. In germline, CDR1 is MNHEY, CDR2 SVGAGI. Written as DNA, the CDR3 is TGTGCCAGCCAGGAGGGATACGAGCAGTACTTC. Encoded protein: CASQEGYEQYF.

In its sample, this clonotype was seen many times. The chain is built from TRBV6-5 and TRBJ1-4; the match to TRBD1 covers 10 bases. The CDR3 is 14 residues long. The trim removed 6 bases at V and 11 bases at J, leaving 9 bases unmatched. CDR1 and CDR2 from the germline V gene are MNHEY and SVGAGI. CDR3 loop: CASRVRQGANKLFF. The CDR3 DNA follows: TGTGCCAGCAGGGTTAGACAGGGGGCGAACAAACTGTTTTTT.

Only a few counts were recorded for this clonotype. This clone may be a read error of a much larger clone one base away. CDR3 protein: CASSHWGSSEQYF. The CDR3 DNA reads as TGTGCCAGCAGCCACTGGGGCTCCTCCGAGCAGTACTTC. The J gene is TRBJ2-7, the V gene TRBV11-3; weak D call: TRBD1 (5 bases). The CDR3 has 13 residues. Germline-derived CDR1 and CDR2 are SGHNT and YENEEA.

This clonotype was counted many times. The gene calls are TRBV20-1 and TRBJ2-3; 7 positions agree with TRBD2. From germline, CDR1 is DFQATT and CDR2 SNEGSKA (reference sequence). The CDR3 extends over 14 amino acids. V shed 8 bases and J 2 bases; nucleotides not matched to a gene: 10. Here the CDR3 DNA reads TGCAGTATTAAGGGGAGGGTTTCCACAGATACGCAGTATTTT. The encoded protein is CSIKGRVSTDTQYF.